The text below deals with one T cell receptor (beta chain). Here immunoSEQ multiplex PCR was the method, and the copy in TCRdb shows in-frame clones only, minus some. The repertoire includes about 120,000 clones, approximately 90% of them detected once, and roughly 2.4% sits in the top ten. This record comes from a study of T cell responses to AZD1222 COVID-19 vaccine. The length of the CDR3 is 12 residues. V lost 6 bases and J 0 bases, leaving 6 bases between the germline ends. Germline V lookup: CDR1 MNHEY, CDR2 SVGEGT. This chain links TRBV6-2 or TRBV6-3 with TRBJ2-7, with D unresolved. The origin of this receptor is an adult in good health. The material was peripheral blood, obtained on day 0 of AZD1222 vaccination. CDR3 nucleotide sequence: TGTGCCAGCAGCCCCCTCTCCTACGAGCAGTACTTC. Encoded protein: CASSPLSYEQYF.